This TCR beta chain derives from a study (dated by TCRdb to between 2015 and 2016). For the wider study: The study examined whether tumor-infiltrating Tregs in breast cancer are drawn from blood Tregs or arise in situ by conversion from other CD4+ T cell subsets.

Cells that were CD4+CD25+CD127-/low were isolated as Tregs. Tregs, naive and memory CD4+ T cells from tumor, blood and ipsilateral draining lymph nodes of five breast cancer patients underwent full-length TCR alpha and beta sequencing. Tumor tissue and lymph nodes from ipsilateral axillary dissection were perfused with PBS, minced and digested with collagenase I and hyaluronidase. Ficoll density gradient centrifugation was used to isolate mononuclear cells from either lymph nodes or 50 ml of peripheral blood. A purity exceeding 90% was confirmed by FACS for the sorted cell populations. Here is what the overall study found, with its caveats: Validation in the larger cohort was restricted to a single TCR beta V-J rearrangement rather than whole repertoires. The TCR alpha and beta sequences of tumor-infiltrating Tregs showed the greatest overlap with tumor naive CD4+ T cells, followed by blood naive CD4+ T cells. Tumor memory CD4+ T cell TCR gene usage was found to cluster with blood and lymph node memory CD4+ cells and with lymph node naive CD4+ cells.

The CDR3, cysteine through phenylalanine, is 13 amino acids long. Here the CDR3 DNA is all that survives: 39 bases in frame from base 1. The CDR1 and CDR2 encoded by the germline V gene (reference sequence) are DFQATT and SNEGSKA. Trimmed from V: 0 bases; trimmed from J: 7 bases; junction bases lacking a gene match: 5. Amplification of full-length TCR variable regions was done by 5' RACE PCR using constant-region reverse primers, and this step was followed by semi-nested PCR with Nested Universal Primer A. The ReliaPrep RNA Cell Miniprep System was used to extract total RNA, which was then reverse transcribed into 5'RACE-ready cDNA with the SMARTer RACE 5'/3' Kit. Multiplex adaptors were used to barcode the full-length TCR alpha and beta libraries, which were then sequenced on an Illumina MiSeq. The published analysis was carried out like this. For each of nine subset-tissue groups, sequencing data from the five patients were pooled, and the groups were then compared using unsupervised clustering of TCR gene usage. Repertoire similarity was calculated with the Morisita-Horn index, weighting shared sequences by their contribution to each repertoire. TCRdb reran the public reads through fastp at Q25 and MiXCR, keeping productive beta chains. Each entry merges the rows of one CDR3 protein and shows their most common DNA and genes. TCRdb assigned the V and J calls; the authors' analysis was not used. The sample table holds 40,000 to 55,000 distinct CDR3 sequences, of which roughly a fifth were seen once. The ten largest make up around 4.1% of the sample.

Comment on this clonotype: This clone's antigen is unknown. Per-nucleotide qualities are absent, and no much larger clonotype sits a single base away.

The receptor's source is a female donor with breast cancer. What was sequenced was Tregs sorted from a lymph node. The sequence joins TRBV20-1 to TRBJ1-2, and TRBD1 matches 7 of the central bases. DNA sequence: TGCAGTGCTAGAGATTACAGGGGCACTGGCTACACCTTC. Its coded protein is CSARDYRGTGYTF.